These 30 T cell receptor beta chains share one sample of origin, sequenced in a study of Ad26.COV2.S vaccination and SARS-CoV-2 variants. The protocol was immunoSEQ multiplex PCR, while the TCRdb copy is restricted to in-frame clones and leaves out a portion. The table shows roughly 500,000 clones, with roughly 89% occurring only once. The treatment here: roughly 18 received Ad26.COV2.S at low or high dose, single or two shots; 5 received placebo; per-sample allocation not given. Vaccine and placebo recipients were sampled on day 63 after the first injection. The sample in question was peripheral blood, obtained in a trial of Ad26.COV2.S vaccine versus placebo. The receptors were sampled from a person aged 18-60 years who received the Ad26.COV2.S COVID-19 vaccine or a placebo.

The chain is built from TRBV27 and TRBJ1-2, with D unclear. V was shortened by 7 bases and J by 4 bases, with 10 bases between the two germline ends. Germline lookup yields CDR1 MNHEY and CDR2 SMNVEV (reference sequence). The CDR3 runs to 12 residues. This CDR3 is CASTNPPYGYTF. CDR3 nucleotides: TGTGCCAGCACCAATCCCCCCTATGGCTACACCTTC.

V is TRBV7-9 and J is TRBJ2-2; D remains ambiguous. Deletions cut 5 bases from V and 7 bases from J, with 8 bases between. The germline V gene encodes CDR1 SEHNR and CDR2 FQNEAQ (reference sequence). The CDR3 is made up of 12 amino acids. This CDR3 reads CASSPSVGELFF. CDR3 bases: TGTGCCAGCAGCCCCTCGGTCGGGGAGCTGTTTTTT.

The V call is TRBV12-3 or TRBV12-4, the J call TRBJ2-1, with no clear D. V was trimmed by 3 bases and J by 7 bases, leaving 7 bases between them. The CDR3 contains 12 residues. In DNA form, the CDR3 reads TGTGCCAGCAGTTTGGTATTGAATGAGCAGTTCTTC. Protein product: CASSLVLNEQFF.

V and J are TRBV2 and TRBJ1-2; D not certain. This CDR3 is 15 amino acids long. Between the trimmed V and J ends, which lost 6 bases and 5 bases, there was a span of 19 bases. Germline V gene data show CDR1 as SNHLY and CDR2 as FYNNEI. CDR3 sequence: CASRAATRLFYGYTF. The CDR3 bases are TGTGCCAGCAGGGCCGCAACACGCCTCTTTTATGGCTACACCTTC.

The gene calls are TRBV28 and TRBJ1-1; TRBD1 might be the D (6 bases). The germline V gene has CDR1 MDHEN and CDR2 SYDVKM. The CDR3 has 13 amino acids. Trimming cost V 2 bases and J 4 bases, with 8 bases left between them. CDR3 in DNA: TGTGCCAGCAGTTTAACAGGGCGCACTGAAGCTTTCTTT. It encodes CASSLTGRTEAFF. Full variable domain (missing parts from reference TRBV28 and TRBJ1-1): DVKVTQSSRYLVKRTGEKVFLECVQDMDHENMFWYRQDPGLGLRLIYFSYDVKMKEKGDIPEGYSVSREKKERFSLILESASTNQTSMYLCASSLTGRTEAFFGQGTRLTVV.

This clone was detected only a few times. The chain is built from TRBV4-3 and TRBJ1-4; D gene uncertain. This CDR3 comprises 16 residues. The V gene's germline CDR1 is LGHNA and CDR2 YSLEER. V shed 5 bases and J shed 0 bases, with 13 bases lying between them. The CDR3 loop is CASSNRPTATNEKLFF. The CDR3 nucleotides are TGCGCCAGCAGCAATAGGCCTACTGCAACTAATGAAAAACTGTTTTTT.

V is TRBV29-1 and J is TRBJ1-2; the D is unclear. The CDR3 consists of 15 residues. The germline V gene encodes CDR1 SQVTM and CDR2 ANQGSEA. The ends were cut back, 4 bases at V and 4 bases at J, with 19 bases in the middle. The CDR3 loop is CSVVPLPGGGYGYTF. The CDR3 DNA is TGCAGCGTTGTTCCCCTTCCGGGAGGCGGCTATGGCTACACCTTC.

The V and J genes are TRBV11-2 and TRBJ1-6; maybe TRBD1 (5 bases). Germline CDR1 reads SGHAT; CDR2 reads FQNNGV. V was cut by 8 bases and J by 8 bases, with 19 bases left in between. CDR3 size: 15 residues. CDR3 protein: CASSLGGASHSPLHF. CDR3 nucleotide sequence: TGTGCCAGCTCACTTGGCGGGGCGAGCCATTCACCCCTCCACTTT.

The rearrangement links TRBV14 to TRBJ2-7; 9 positions agree with TRBD2. V gave up 1 base and J gave up 6 bases; unmatched junction bases: 4. This CDR3 is 14 amino acids long. Germline-derived CDR1 and CDR2 are SGHDN and FVKESK. CDR3 region: CASSQVAGDAEQYF. The CDR3 DNA is TGTGCCAGCAGCCAAGTAGCGGGAGATGCCGAGCAGTACTTC.

This rearrangement joins TRBV29-1 to TRBJ2-2, with 14 nucleotides matching TRBD2. The CDR3 has 14 residues. V was clipped by 6 bases and J by 8 bases; unmatched bases: 5. Germline CDR1 is SQVTM and CDR2 is ANQGSEA. This CDR3 reads CSVVGTSGRGELFF. The CDR3 DNA follows: TGCAGCGTCGTCGGGACTAGCGGGAGAGGGGAGCTGTTTTTT.

This clone was seen only once. The chain links TRBV4-1 to TRBJ1-1; 9 bases are a match to TRBD1. Germline-derived CDR1 and CDR2 are MGHRA and YSYEKL. The V gene end was trimmed by 0 bases and the J gene end by 2 bases; junction bases not matched to a gene: 7. The CDR3 runs 17 residues. The CDR3 coding sequence is TGCGCCAGCAGCCAAGAGGCACAGGGGGCCCTTAACACTGAAGCTTTCTTT. Translation: CASSQEAQGALNTEAFF.

This clone was observed a few times. The chain recombines TRBV19 with TRBJ2-7; tentatively, D is TRBD2 (5 bases). CDR1 is LNHDA and CDR2 is SQIVND in the germline V gene (reference sequence). Trimming took off 3 bases at V and 6 bases at J, with 12 bases between the two ends. There are 13 residues in the CDR3. CDR3 DNA: TGTGCCAGTAGTATCCGGACTGCAAGCGAGCAGTACTTC. This codes for CASSIRTASEQYF. Supplemented by reference TRBV19 and TRBJ2-7, the full variable domain reads DGGITQSPKYLFRKEGQNVTLSCEQNLNHDAMYWYRQDPGQGLRLIYYSQIVNDFQKGDIAEGYSVSREKKESFPLTVTSAQKNPTAFYLCASSIRTASEQYFGPGTRLTVT.

The CDR3 DNA reads as TGTGCCAGCAGTTACCCGGGACTAGCGGGAGCCTACGAGCAGTACTTC. Residues: CASSYPGLAGAYEQYF. This chain uses TRBV6-2 or TRBV6-3 with TRBJ2-7, with 14 bases identical to TRBD2. Trimming took 2 bases from V and 2 from J; bases not matched to a gene: 2. The germline V gene has CDR1 MNHEY and CDR2 SVGEGT. The CDR3 contains 16 residues.

This clone came up once. V is TRBV5-1 and J is TRBJ1-1, with a tentative D call TRBD1 (6 bases). The CDR3 runs to 14 residues. With 2 bases removed from V and 4 bases from J, the gap between germline ends came to 12 bases. From germline, CDR1 is SGHRS and CDR2 YFSETQ. The CDR3 coding sequence is TGCGCCAGCAGCTTCAGGTTGGGGGCCACTGAAGCTTTCTTT. It is translated as CASSFRLGATEAFF.

The chain employs TRBV6-1 and TRBJ1-3, with 8 bases fitting TRBD1. Trimming removed 7 bases from V and 2 bases from J; junction bases left unmatched: 4. This CDR3 is built from 14 residues. The V gene's germline CDR1 is MNHNS and CDR2 SASEGT. CDR3 residues: CASNQGAAGNTIYF. Written as DNA, the CDR3 is TGTGCCAGCAACCAGGGGGCAGCTGGAAACACCATATATTTT.

The count of this clone is one. This chain links TRBV7-2 with TRBJ2-1; 7 nucleotides align to TRBD2. Germline trimming cut 1 base from V and 7 bases from J; bases unmatched to any gene: 10. CDR1 and CDR2 from the germline V gene are SGHTA and FQGNSA. CDR3 length: 16 residues. The CDR3, as DNA: TGTGCCAGCAGCTTAGGGGAGGGCCGTGGGTTGAATGAGCAGTTCTTC. Amino acid sequence: CASSLGEGRGLNEQFF.

The chain is built from TRBV30 and TRBJ1-1; a possible D gene is TRBD1 (6 bases). Germline values: CDR1 GTSNPN, CDR2 SVGIG (reference sequence). Deletions cut 3 bases from V and 1 base from J, with 12 bases between. This CDR3 is built from 14 residues. CDR3 sequence: CAWRGATRNTEAFF. The CDR3 DNA is TGTGCCTGGAGGGGGGCAACGAGGAACACTGAAGCTTTCTTT.

Only a few counts were recorded for this clone. The chain has TRBV7-6 and TRBJ2-7; 8 nucleotides line up with TRBD1. V shed 2 bases and J 1 base; nucleotides not matched to a gene: 1. This CDR3 is built from 14 residues. From germline, CDR1 is SGHVS and CDR2 FNYEAQ. The CDR3 sequence: CASSLRTGSYEQYF. The CDR3 DNA sequence: TGTGCCAGCAGCTTACGGACAGGGTCCTACGAGCAGTACTTC.

The gene calls are TRBV6-6 and TRBJ1-3; D not resolved. CDR3 length: 14 amino acids. The germline CDR1 and CDR2 sequences are MNHNY and SVGAGI (reference sequence). Trimming took 6 bases from V and 2 from J, leaving 11 bases between them. The CDR3 region has the DNA TGTGCCAGCAGCCTCAAGGAAGCTGGAAACACCATATATTTT. It translates to CASSLKEAGNTIYF.

J is TRBJ1-2 and V is TRBV6-5; D gene ambiguous. V gave up 6 bases and J gave up 8 bases, with 16 bases separating them. CDR3 length: 13 amino acids. The germline gives CDR1 MNHEY, CDR2 SVGAGI. CDR3 sequence (DNA): TGTGCCAGCAGGAGACCTCCCGGCGAGGGCTACACCTTC. It is translated as CASRRPPGEGYTF.

The chain recombines TRBV23-1 with TRBJ1-5; D is unresolved. TRBV23-1 counts as an open reading frame of uncertain function. The CDR3 extends over 12 amino acids. V was trimmed by 0 bases and J by 7 bases, leaving 4 bases between them. CDR3 sequence reads: CASSQSRQPQHF. CDR3 bases: TGCGCCAGCAGTCAATCCCGACAGCCCCAGCATTTT.

On this clone: It is likely a read error: a sequence one base away is far more abundant. The V gene is TRBV6-1, the J gene TRBJ2-2, with D perhaps TRBD1 or TRBD2 (5 bases each). Germline CDR1 MNHNS, CDR2 SASEGT. The CDR3 is 11 amino acids. Deletions cut 6 bases from V and 6 bases from J, with 5 bases between. In DNA, the CDR3 is TGTGCCAGCAGGGGGGCCGGGGAGCTGTTTTTT. Translation: CASRGAGELFF.

This sequence joins TRBV28 and TRBJ1-6; D possibly corresponds to TRBD1 (5 bases). Germline V gene data show CDR1 as MDHEN and CDR2 as SYDVKM. The CDR3 runs to 15 residues. The V and J ends lost 3 bases and 10 bases respectively, with 16 bases between them. The CDR3 sequence is CASSFGTRVFSPLHF. The CDR3, as DNA: TGTGCCAGCAGTTTCGGTACCAGGGTATTCTCACCCCTCCACTTT.

The rearrangement uses TRBV29-1 and TRBJ2-1; D tentatively fits TRBD1 or TRBD2 (6 bases each). Germline V CDR1 and CDR2: SQVTM, ANQGSEA. The CDR3 loop spans 13 amino acids. Deletions cut 4 bases from V and 4 bases from J, with 11 bases between. This chain's CDR3 is CSVGQGTYNEQFF. The CDR3 region has the DNA TGCAGCGTTGGGCAGGGGACTTACAATGAGCAGTTCTTC.

This clone was recorded once. The genes are TRBV28 and TRBJ1-2; tentative D call: TRBD1 (5 bases). CDR3 size: 13 residues. The V and J ends lost 6 bases and 0 bases respectively, with 8 bases between them. The germline CDR1 and CDR2 sequences are MDHEN and SYDVKM. Here the CDR3 DNA reads TGTGCCAGCAGCGGGGCCTCTAACTATGGCTACACCTTC. Its translation: CASSGASNYGYTF.

The chain uses TRBV19 and TRBJ1-6; no clear D. This CDR3 spans 14 amino acids. Per the germline V gene, CDR1 is LNHDA and CDR2 is SQIVND (reference sequence). Trimming removed 1 base from V and 7 bases from J, with 8 bases in between. The CDR3 bases are TGTGCCAGTAGTATAGGACTTCTCAATTCACCCCTCCACTTT. It codes for CASSIGLLNSPLHF.

This clone was counted only a few times. CDR3 sequence: CASRGGWTEAFF. DNA of the CDR3: TGTGCCAGCAGGGGGGGCTGGACTGAAGCTTTCTTT. J is TRBJ1-1 and V is TRBV6-5, with D perhaps TRBD1 (6 bases). V was clipped by 6 bases and J by 5 bases, with 10 bases between them. This CDR3 contains 12 residues. Germline V gene data show CDR1 as MNHEY and CDR2 as SVGAGI.

This clone has only a few counts. The rearrangement joins TRBV4-3 to TRBJ1-1; D remains ambiguous. This CDR3 spans 13 amino acids. The ends were cut back, 0 bases at V and 3 bases at J, with 5 bases in the middle. Per the germline V gene, CDR1 is LGHNA and CDR2 is YSLEER. Written as DNA, the CDR3 is TGCGCCAGCAGCCAAGACCGGTACACTGAAGCTTTCTTT. Translating it yields CASSQDRYTEAFF.

This sequence joins TRBV28 and TRBJ1-4; D is uncertain. The V end was cut by 3 bases, the J end by 5 bases, with 4 bases between. Germline V gives CDR1 MDHEN, CDR2 SYDVKM. The CDR3 spans 12 residues. The CDR3 here is CASSLPNEKLFF. The CDR3 bases are TGTGCCAGCAGTTTGCCCAATGAAAAACTGTTTTTT.

The CDR3 sequence: CASSQGTSGFNEQFF. DNA for the CDR3: TGTGCCAGCAGCCAAGGGACTAGCGGGTTCAATGAGCAGTTCTTC. This rearrangement joins TRBV14 to TRBJ2-1; 11 bases map to TRBD2. V lost 1 base and J lost 6; bases outside the gene matches: 2. Germline-derived CDR1 and CDR2 are SGHDN and FVKESK. The CDR3 runs 15 residues.